This T cell receptor beta chain was documented in a study of CXCR3-negative and CXCR3-positive naive CD8 T cells. Study results and caveats: Memory cells diverged, while naive CXCR3-positive and CXCR3-negative cells had similar TRBV-TRBJ usage. Hydrophobicity was higher for TRB CDR3s found in CXCR3-positive naive cells than in CXCR3-negative naive cells.

The libraries of TRB cDNA were prepared using 5' RACE with UMI labels. Following a re-call of the 5' RACE reads, TCRdb has one entry per CDR3 protein and lacks DNA. This table holds around 88,000 distinct CDR3 sequences. Germline CDR1 LGHNA, CDR2 YNFKEQ. The CDR3 sequence is 15 residues long. A word on this clonotype: Its specificity is not known.

Sorting yielded triplicates of about 300,000 cells for each CD8+ T cell subset. A CD45RO-CCR7+CD27+CD95- profile was what naive CD8+ T cells displayed. The clonotype was recovered from a human donor in good health. Some clones in this sample may be carry-over from other donors' samples. The rearrangement uses TRBV4-2 and TRBJ1-2; the D call of TRBD1 rests on TCRdb alone, since no DNA is present to check it. Source material: naive CXCR3+ CD8+ T cells from blood. Subset noted: CD45RO-CCR7+CD27+CD95- naive CD8+ T cells expressing CXCR3 (TNR3+). The chain's CDR3 is CASSRTPGQGTGYTF.